This TCR beta chain was identified during a study of Ad26.COV2.S vaccination and SARS-CoV-2 variants. This clone was counted once. Only in-frame clones appear in the TCRdb table, and some are missing; sequencing was by immunoSEQ multiplex PCR. Of some 370,000 clones in the sample, roughly four fifths are singletons; the top ten hold about 7.4%. Stated treatment: about 20 received Ad26.COV2.S at low or high dose, single or two shots; about five received placebo; per-sample allocation not given. Specimen acquisition occurred on day 63 following the initial vaccine or placebo injection. This CDR3 region has 13 residues. Germline CDR1 and CDR2: SEHNR and FQNEAQ (reference sequence). V was trimmed by 10 bases and J by 3 bases, leaving 15 bases between them.

This sequence originates from a person between 18 and 65 years old who received the Ad26.COV2.S COVID-19 vaccine or a placebo. Sequenced material: peripheral blood, taken in a trial of Ad26.COV2.S vaccine versus placebo. This chain links TRBV7-9 with TRBJ1-1; no clear D gene. The CDR3 protein is CAITGIRDTEAFF. The CDR3 region has the DNA TGTGCCATCACGGGGATTCGGGACACTGAAGCTTTCTTT.